Following are 6 T cell receptor beta chains from one sample sequenced in a study of blood T cell repertoires in COVID-19. Method: immunoSEQ multiplex PCR; TCRdb's copy keeps in-frame clones and lacks some. The data contain 150,000 to 200,000 clones, about 88% of them singletons. The sequenced material came from PBMCs or T cells enriched from blood (not recorded which). The source of these receptors is a woman in her thirties or forties with acute COVID-19.

This clone was detected a few times. The V and J genes are TRBV28 and TRBJ1-5, with TRBD1 identical over 8 bases. The length of the CDR3 is 12 residues. The germline CDR1 and CDR2 sequences are MDHEN and SYDVKM. The V gene end was trimmed by 9 bases and the J gene end by 6 bases; junction bases not matched to a gene: 4. The CDR3 region has the DNA TGTGCCAGTCACAGGGGGGGTCAGCCCCAGCATTTT. Its translation: CASHRGGQPQHF.

This clone was seen just once. This sequence joins TRBV7-9 and TRBJ2-1; 11 bases are a match to TRBD2. V trimming: 4 bases; J trimming: 4 bases; junction bases outside the gene matches: 3. The germline gives CDR1 SEHNR, CDR2 FQNEAQ (reference sequence). This CDR3 spans 15 amino acids. The CDR3 spells CASSYGTSGYNEQFF. The CDR3 DNA is TGTGCCAGCAGCTACGGGACTAGCGGATACAATGAGCAGTTCTTC. The full variable domain, completed using reference TRBV7-9 and TRBJ2-1, is DTGVSQNPRHKITKRGQNVTFRCDPISEHNRLYWYRQTLGQGPEFLTYFQNEAQLEKSRLLSDRFSAERPKGSFSTLEIQRTEQGDSAMYLCASSYGTSGYNEQFFGPGTRLTVL.

This chain joins TRBV3-1 (or the pseudogene TRBV3-2) and TRBJ2-7, with TRBD2 matching over 7 bases. The CDR3 spans 14 residues. Germline-derived CDR1 and CDR2 are LGHDT and YNNKEL (reference sequence). The V gene end was trimmed by 4 bases and the J gene end by 4 bases; junction bases not matched to a gene: 7. CDR3 in amino acids: CASSPGTTRYEQYF. In DNA form, the CDR3 reads TGTGCCAGCAGCCCCGGGACTACCCGTTACGAGCAGTACTTC.

This chain uses TRBV2 with TRBJ1-5; 9 nucleotides agree with TRBD1. V lost 6 bases to trimming and J lost 6 bases; unmatched junction nucleotides: 6. The germline V gene encodes CDR1 SNHLY and CDR2 FYNNEI. The CDR3 is 14 residues long. CDR3 in amino acids: CASRPQGAGQPQHF. The CDR3 nucleotides read TGTGCCAGCAGGCCACAGGGGGCAGGTCAGCCCCAGCATTTT.

The chain joins TRBV3-1 (or the pseudogene TRBV3-2) to TRBJ2-7; 8 bases align to TRBD1. The junction had 5 bases not matched to a gene; V was cut back by 4 bases and J by 3 bases. Germline V gene lookup returns CDR1 LGHDT and CDR2 YNNKEL (reference sequence). CDR3 length equals 14 residues. CDR3 amino acids: CASSPTGAFYEQYF. The CDR3 DNA follows: TGTGCCAGCAGCCCGACAGGGGCTTTCTACGAGCAGTACTTC.

V and J are TRBV2 and TRBJ2-1, with D possibly TRBD2 on 5 matching bases. There are 16 residues in the CDR3. With 6 bases removed from V and 0 bases from J, the gap between germline ends came to 15 bases. CDR1 and CDR2 (germline): SNHLY, FYNNEI. In DNA form, the CDR3 reads TGTGCCAGCAGCCCCGGACTCAGGAGCTCCTACAATGAGCAGTTCTTC. This translates into CASSPGLRSSYNEQFF.